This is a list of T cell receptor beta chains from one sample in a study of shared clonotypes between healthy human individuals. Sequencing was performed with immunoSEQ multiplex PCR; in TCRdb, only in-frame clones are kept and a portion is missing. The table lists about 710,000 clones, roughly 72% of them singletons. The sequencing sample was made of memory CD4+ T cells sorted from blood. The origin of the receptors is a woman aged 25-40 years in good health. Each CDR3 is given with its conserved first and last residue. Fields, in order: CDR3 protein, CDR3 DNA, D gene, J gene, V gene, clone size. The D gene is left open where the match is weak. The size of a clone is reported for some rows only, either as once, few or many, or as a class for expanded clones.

CDR3aa: CASSIRAGQGRTQGHEKLFF; CDR3nt: TGTGCCAGTAGTATAAGGGCCGGACAGGGACGAACACAAGGACATGAAAAACTGTTTTTT; d_gene: TRBD1; j_gene: TRBJ1-4; v_gene: TRBV19; abundance: NA
CDR3aa: CASSRSGNQPQHF; CDR3nt: TGTGCCAGTAGTCGTTCCGGCAATCAGCCCCAGCATTTT; d_gene: NA; j_gene: TRBJ1-5; v_gene: TRBV19; abundance: NA
CDR3aa: CASSPVGGNTEAFF; CDR3nt: TGTGCCAGCAGCCCCGTGGGGGGGAACACTGAAGCTTTCTTT; d_gene: NA; j_gene: TRBJ1-1; v_gene: TRBV9; abundance: NA
CDR3aa: CASSPRISGSGTDTQYF; CDR3nt: TGTGCCAGCTCACCACGGATTAGCGGGAGCGGCACAGATACGCAGTATTTT; d_gene: TRBD2; j_gene: TRBJ2-3; v_gene: TRBV18; abundance: few
CDR3aa: CASSIPARGPENSNQPQHF; CDR3nt: TGTGCCAGTAGTATACCGGCCAGGGGGCCAGAGAATAGCAATCAGCCCCAGCATTTT; d_gene: TRBD1; j_gene: TRBJ1-5; v_gene: TRBV19; abundance: NA
CDR3aa: CASSLAPANEQFF; CDR3nt: TGCGCCAGCAGCTTGGCCCCAGCGAATGAGCAGTTCTTC; d_gene: NA; j_gene: TRBJ2-1; v_gene: TRBV5-1; abundance: NA
CDR3aa: CASIEEAFF; CDR3nt: TGTGCCAGTATTGAAGAAGCTTTCTTT; d_gene: NA; j_gene: TRBJ1-1; v_gene: TRBV19; abundance: once
CDR3aa: CASSIGGGRREPQHF; CDR3nt: TGTGCCAGTAGTATAGGCGGGGGGCGCCGTGAGCCCCAGCATTTT; d_gene: NA; j_gene: TRBJ1-5; v_gene: TRBV19; abundance: NA
CDR3aa: CASSLGRGRTGVNTEAFF; CDR3nt: TGTGCCAGCAGCTTGGGCCGAGGGCGTACAGGGGTGAACACTGAAGCTTTCTTT; d_gene: TRBD1; j_gene: TRBJ1-1; v_gene: TRBV5-8; abundance: NA
CDR3aa: CASSQGGTGRLDEQFF; CDR3nt: TGTGCCAGCAGCCAAGGAGGGACAGGGAGGTTAGATGAGCAGTTCTTC; d_gene: TRBD1; j_gene: TRBJ2-1; v_gene: TRBV14; abundance: few
CDR3aa: CASSFSGHRDSNQPQHF; CDR3nt: TGTGCCAGCAGCTTCTCGGGACATCGCGATAGCAATCAGCCCCAGCATTTT; d_gene: NA; j_gene: TRBJ1-5; v_gene: TRBV5-5; abundance: NA
CDR3aa: CASSVWHYDTDTQYF; CDR3nt: TGTGCCAGCAGCGTTTGGCATTACGACACAGATACGCAGTATTTT; d_gene: NA; j_gene: TRBJ2-3; v_gene: TRBV9; abundance: few
CDR3aa: CAITTGTGATEAFF; CDR3nt: TGTGCCATCACTACCGGGACAGGGGCGACTGAAGCTTTCTTT; d_gene: TRBD1; j_gene: TRBJ1-1; v_gene: TRBV10-3; abundance: NA
CDR3aa: CASSTALGDTQYF; CDR3nt: TGCGCCAGCAGCACGGCCTTGGGGGATACGCAGTATTTT; d_gene: NA; j_gene: TRBJ2-3; v_gene: TRBV5-1; abundance: NA
CDR3aa: CASISENTYEQYF; CDR3nt: TGCGCCAGCATCTCGGAGAATACCTACGAGCAGTACTTC; d_gene: NA; j_gene: TRBJ2-7; v_gene: TRBV5-1; abundance: NA
CDR3aa: CAIGQGEKPQHF; CDR3nt: TGTGCCATCGGACAGGGGGAAAAGCCCCAGCATTTT; d_gene: TRBD1; j_gene: TRBJ1-5; v_gene: TRBV10-3; abundance: NA
CDR3aa: CASSGATLGFTEAFF; CDR3nt: TGTGCCAGCAGTGGGGCTACTTTGGGTTTCACTGAAGCTTTCTTT; d_gene: NA; j_gene: TRBJ1-1; v_gene: TRBV7-9; abundance: NA
CDR3aa: CASSQALAGKYEQYF; CDR3nt: TGTGCCAGCAGCCAAGCGCTAGCGGGAAAGTACGAGCAGTACTTC; d_gene: TRBD2; j_gene: TRBJ2-7; v_gene: TRBV14; abundance: few
CDR3aa: CASSFSSDRADTQYF; CDR3nt: TGTGCCAGCAGCTTCTCATCGGACAGGGCAGATACGCAGTATTTT; d_gene: TRBD1; j_gene: TRBJ2-3; v_gene: TRBV7-3; abundance: NA
CDR3aa: CASRPDLGGGETQYF; CDR3nt: TGCGCCAGCAGACCCGACCTTGGTGGTGGGGAGACCCAGTACTTC; d_gene: NA; j_gene: TRBJ2-5; v_gene: TRBV5-1; abundance: few
CDR3aa: CASSKRVGGPETQYF; CDR3nt: TGTGCCAGCAGCAAAAGGGTGGGGGGGCCAGAGACCCAGTACTTC; d_gene: NA; j_gene: TRBJ2-5; v_gene: TRBV21-1; abundance: NA
CDR3aa: CASSLGFGIQETQYF; CDR3nt: TGTGCCAGCAGCTTGGGTTTCGGGATTCAAGAGACCCAGTACTTC; d_gene: NA; j_gene: TRBJ2-5; v_gene: TRBV7-2; abundance: NA
CDR3aa: CASSLEIAASTIYF; CDR3nt: TGCGCCAGCAGCTTAGAAATTGCGGCCAGCACCATATATTTT; d_gene: NA; j_gene: TRBJ1-3; v_gene: TRBV5-1; abundance: NA
CDR3aa: CASSLDSGSNEQFF; CDR3nt: TGCGCCAGCAGCTTGGATTCCGGGAGCAATGAGCAGTTCTTC; d_gene: NA; j_gene: TRBJ2-1; v_gene: TRBV5-1; abundance: NA
CDR3aa: CASSQVSGTGDQPQHF; CDR3nt: TGTGCCAGCAGCCAAGTTTCGGGAACAGGAGATCAGCCCCAGCATTTT; d_gene: NA; j_gene: TRBJ1-5; v_gene: TRBV4-2; abundance: NA
CDR3aa: CASSQGTTEFGKLFF; CDR3nt: TGCGCCAGCAGCCAAGGGACGACAGAGTTCGGAAAACTGTTTTTT; d_gene: NA; j_gene: TRBJ1-4; v_gene: TRBV5-1; abundance: NA
CDR3aa: CASSYDRGRNQPQHF; CDR3nt: TGTGCCAGCAGCTACGACAGGGGGCGAAATCAGCCCCAGCATTTT; d_gene: TRBD1; j_gene: TRBJ1-5; v_gene: TRBV6-1; abundance: few
CDR3aa: CASSRRTWTSGTYEQYF; CDR3nt: TGTGCCAGCAGCCGAAGAACCTGGACTAGCGGGACCTACGAGCAGTACTTC; d_gene: TRBD2; j_gene: TRBJ2-7; v_gene: TRBV14; abundance: few
CDR3aa: CASSLVPSDPRETQYF; CDR3nt: TGTGCCAGCAGCTTGGTACCTTCAGACCCCAGAGAGACCCAGTACTTC; d_gene: NA; j_gene: TRBJ2-5; v_gene: TRBV5-6; abundance: once
CDR3aa: CASSYARSDTQYF; CDR3nt: TGTGCCAGCAGTTACGCTAGATCAGATACGCAGTATTTT; d_gene: NA; j_gene: TRBJ2-3; v_gene: TRBV6-5; abundance: NA
CDR3aa: CAWSHRGLGEAFF; CDR3nt: TGTGCCTGGAGTCACAGGGGGCTAGGTGAAGCTTTCTTT; d_gene: TRBD1; j_gene: TRBJ1-1; v_gene: TRBV30; abundance: NA
CDR3aa: CASSPSEGWGNTEAFF; CDR3nt: TGTGCCAGCTCACCTTCGGAGGGATGGGGAAACACTGAAGCTTTCTTT; d_gene: NA; j_gene: TRBJ1-1; v_gene: TRBV18; abundance: few
CDR3aa: CASSRTEFYGYTF; CDR3nt: TGTGCCAGCAGTCGGACAGAGTTCTATGGCTACACCTTC; d_gene: NA; j_gene: TRBJ1-2; v_gene: TRBV28; abundance: NA
CDR3aa: CASSFFSDTQYF; CDR3nt: TGTGCCAGCAGCTTTTTTTCCGATACGCAGTATTTT; d_gene: NA; j_gene: TRBJ2-3; v_gene: TRBV7-2; abundance: NA
CDR3aa: CASSLGVTSGFTQYF; CDR3nt: TGTGCCAGCAGCTTAGGAGTGACTAGCGGTTTTACGCAGTATTTT; d_gene: TRBD2; j_gene: TRBJ2-3; v_gene: TRBV11-2; abundance: few
CDR3aa: CASRNYEQYF; CDR3nt: TGTGCCAGCAGGAACTACGAGCAGTACTTC; d_gene: NA; j_gene: TRBJ2-7; v_gene: TRBV2; abundance: NA
CDR3aa: CASSQAGDGNQPQHF; CDR3nt: TGCGCCAGCAGCCAAGCAGGGGATGGCAATCAGCCCCAGCATTTT; d_gene: NA; j_gene: TRBJ1-5; v_gene: TRBV5-1; abundance: NA
CDR3aa: CASSYRVRYNEQFF; CDR3nt: TGTGCCAGTAGTTACAGGGTGAGATACAATGAGCAGTTCTTC; d_gene: NA; j_gene: TRBJ2-1; v_gene: TRBV19; abundance: NA